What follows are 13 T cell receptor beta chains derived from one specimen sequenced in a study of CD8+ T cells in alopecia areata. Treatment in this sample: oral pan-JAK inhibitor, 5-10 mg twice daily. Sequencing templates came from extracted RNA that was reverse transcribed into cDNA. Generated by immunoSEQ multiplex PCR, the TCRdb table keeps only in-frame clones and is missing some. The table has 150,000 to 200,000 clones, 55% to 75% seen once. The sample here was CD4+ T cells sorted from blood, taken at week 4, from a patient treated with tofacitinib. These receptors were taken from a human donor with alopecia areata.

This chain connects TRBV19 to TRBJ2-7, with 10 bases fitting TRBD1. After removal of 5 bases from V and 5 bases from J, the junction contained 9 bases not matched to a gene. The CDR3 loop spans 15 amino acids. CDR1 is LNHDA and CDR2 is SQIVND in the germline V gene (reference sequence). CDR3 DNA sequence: TGTGCCAGTAGTCCCTTGACAGGGGGCTTCGACGAGCAGTACTTC. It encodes CASSPLTGGFDEQYF.

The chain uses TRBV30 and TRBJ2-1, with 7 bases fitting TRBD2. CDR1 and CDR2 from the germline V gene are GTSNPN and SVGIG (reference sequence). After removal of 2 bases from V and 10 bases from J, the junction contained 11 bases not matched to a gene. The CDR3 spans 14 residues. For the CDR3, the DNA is TGTGCCTGGAGTCCCCTGGGAGGGGCGAGGGAGCAGTTCTTC. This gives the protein CAWSPLGGAREQFF.

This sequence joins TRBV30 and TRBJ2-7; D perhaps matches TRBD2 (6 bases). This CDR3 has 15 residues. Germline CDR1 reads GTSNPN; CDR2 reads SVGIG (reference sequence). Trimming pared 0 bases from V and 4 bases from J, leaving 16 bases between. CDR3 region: CAWSVLSTEGYEQYF. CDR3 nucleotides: TGTGCCTGGAGTGTACTGTCCACGGAGGGGTACGAGCAGTACTTC.

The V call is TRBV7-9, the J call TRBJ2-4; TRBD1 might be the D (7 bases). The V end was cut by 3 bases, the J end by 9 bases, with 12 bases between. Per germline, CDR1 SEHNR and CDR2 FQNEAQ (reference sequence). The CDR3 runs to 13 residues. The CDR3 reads CASSFQGGSIQYF. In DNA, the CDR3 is TGTGCCAGCAGCTTTCAGGGGGGAAGCATTCAGTACTTC.

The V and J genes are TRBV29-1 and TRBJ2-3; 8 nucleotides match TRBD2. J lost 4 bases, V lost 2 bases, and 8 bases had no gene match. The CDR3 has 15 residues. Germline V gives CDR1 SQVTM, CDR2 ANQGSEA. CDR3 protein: CSVERLAGPADTQYF. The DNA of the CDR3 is TGCAGCGTTGAAAGGTTAGCGGGGCCTGCAGATACGCAGTATTTT.

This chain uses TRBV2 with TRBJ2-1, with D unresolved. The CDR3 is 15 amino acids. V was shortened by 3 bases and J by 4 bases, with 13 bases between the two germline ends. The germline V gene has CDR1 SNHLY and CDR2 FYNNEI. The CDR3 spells CASSDRYERYNEQFF. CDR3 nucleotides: TGTGCCAGCAGTGATCGGTATGAGAGGTACAATGAGCAGTTCTTC. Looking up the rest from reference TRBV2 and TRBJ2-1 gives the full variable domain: EPEVTQTPSHQVTQMGQEVILRCVPISNHLYFYWYRQILGQKVEFLVSFYNNEISEKSEIFDDQFSVERPDGSNFTLKIRSTKLEDSAMYFCASSDRYERYNEQFFGPGTRLTVL.

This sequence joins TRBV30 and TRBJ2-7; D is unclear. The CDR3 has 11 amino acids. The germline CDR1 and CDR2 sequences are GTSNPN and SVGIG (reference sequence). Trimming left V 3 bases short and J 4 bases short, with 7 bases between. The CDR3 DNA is TGTGCCTGGAGCGCCCAATACGAGCAGTACTTC. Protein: CAWSAQYEQYF.

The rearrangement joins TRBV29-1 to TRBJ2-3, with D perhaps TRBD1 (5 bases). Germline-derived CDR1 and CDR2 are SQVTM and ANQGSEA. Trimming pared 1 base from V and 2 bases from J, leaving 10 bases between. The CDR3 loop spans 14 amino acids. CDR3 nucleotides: TGCAGCGTTGAAGTGGGGCGAATCACAGATACGCAGTATTTT. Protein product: CSVEVGRITDTQYF.

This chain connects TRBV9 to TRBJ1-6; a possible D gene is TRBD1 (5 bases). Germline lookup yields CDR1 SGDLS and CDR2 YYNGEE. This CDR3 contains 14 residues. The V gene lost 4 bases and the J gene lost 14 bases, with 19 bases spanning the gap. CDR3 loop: CASSPNPSGNTLHF. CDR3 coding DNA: TGTGCCAGCAGCCCGAACCCCTCAGGGAACACCCTCCACTTT.

The CDR3 is CASSLDRARLYEQYF. For the CDR3, the DNA is TGTGCCAGCAGCTTAGATCGAGCCCGCCTCTACGAGCAGTACTTC. This chain connects TRBV11-2 to TRBJ2-7; D unresolved. V lost 0 bases to trimming and J lost 3 bases, with 12 bases between them. CDR3 length equals 15 residues. The germline V gene has CDR1 SGHAT and CDR2 FQNNGV.

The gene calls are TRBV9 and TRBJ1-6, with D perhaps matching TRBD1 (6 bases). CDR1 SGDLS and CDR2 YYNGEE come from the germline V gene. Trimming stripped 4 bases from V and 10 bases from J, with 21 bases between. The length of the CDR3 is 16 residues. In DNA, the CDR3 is TGTGCCAGCAGCCTTGGGGGGGCGAGAGGGAACTCACCCCTCCACTTT. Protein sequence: CASSLGGARGNSPLHF.

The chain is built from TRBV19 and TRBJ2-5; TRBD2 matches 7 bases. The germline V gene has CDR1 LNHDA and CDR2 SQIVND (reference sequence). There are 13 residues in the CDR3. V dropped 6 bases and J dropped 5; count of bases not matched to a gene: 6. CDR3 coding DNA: TGTGCCAGTAGGGGAGGGCAATGGGAGACCCAGTACTTC. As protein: CASRGGQWETQYF.

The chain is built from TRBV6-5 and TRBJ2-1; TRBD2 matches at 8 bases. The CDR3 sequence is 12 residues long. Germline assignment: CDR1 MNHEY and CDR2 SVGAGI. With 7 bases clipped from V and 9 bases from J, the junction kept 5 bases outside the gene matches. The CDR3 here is CASTRGGGEQFF. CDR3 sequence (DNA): TGTGCCAGCACCCGGGGGGGCGGTGAGCAGTTCTTC.